This TCR gamma chain appears in the sequencing data of a study of γδ T cells in repeated Plasmodium falciparum infection. This clone came up many times. Its antigen is undetermined. TCRdb pairs this DNA with a much larger clone's protein that differs at residue 6, likely a read error; the protein shown was translated from the DNA. General study points: Vdelta2-negative gammadelta repertoires appeared less diverse and less shared in Malian than Australian children.

Germline V gene data show CDR1 as GITISATS and CDR2 as ISYDGTV (reference sequence). V was pared by 1 base and J by 2 bases, with 11 bases of the junction left unmatched. This CDR3 has 16 residues. TCRdb re-called clones from the multiplex PCR reads via CATT. Among about 15,000 gamma-chain clones listed, around 1.5% were seen once. Vgamma9/Vdelta2+ and Vdelta2-negative gammadelta T cells were flow-sorted from PBMC for bulk sequencing. The TCR sequence derives from a pool of human donors (malaria-infected and uninfected, not separated). The chain couples TRGV9 to TRGJ1 or TRGJ2. The J gene is not listed in TCRdb, so it was assigned here from a DNA match to germline. The sequencing input was gamma-delta T cells from blood. The CDR3: CALWEVRKFYYYKKLF. CDR3 bases: TGTGCCTTGTGGGAGGTCCGGAAGTTCTATTATTATAAGAAACTCTTT.